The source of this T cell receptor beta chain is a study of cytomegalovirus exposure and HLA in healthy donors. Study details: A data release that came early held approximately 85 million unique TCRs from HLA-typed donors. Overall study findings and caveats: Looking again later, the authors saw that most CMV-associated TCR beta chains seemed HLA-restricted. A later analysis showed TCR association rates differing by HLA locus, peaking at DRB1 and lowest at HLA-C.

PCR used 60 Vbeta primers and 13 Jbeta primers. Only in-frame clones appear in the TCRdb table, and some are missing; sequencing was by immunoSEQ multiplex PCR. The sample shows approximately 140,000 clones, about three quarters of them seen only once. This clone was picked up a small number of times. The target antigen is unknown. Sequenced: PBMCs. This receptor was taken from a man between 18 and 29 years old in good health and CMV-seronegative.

CDR3 sequence reads: CASSLLVRGSGDEQFF. Here the CDR3 DNA reads TGTGCCAGCAGCTTACTTGTCAGGGGTTCGGGCGATGAGCAGTTCTTC. The chain couples TRBV7-9 to TRBJ2-1; D may be TRBD1 (6 bases). The CDR3 is 16 residues long. From germline, CDR1 is SEHNR and CDR2 FQNEAQ (reference sequence). V gave up 2 bases and J gave up 8 bases, with 19 bases separating them.